These 4 T cell receptor beta chains originate from one sample sequenced in a study of cytomegalovirus exposure and HLA in healthy donors. A multiplex PCR was run with 60 Vbeta primers and 13 Jbeta primers. Assay: immunoSEQ multiplex PCR; the TCRdb copy retains only in-frame clones and omits some. This table holds about 150,000 clones, roughly 80% found once. What was sequenced was PBMCs. The receptors were sampled from a woman aged 40 to 55 in good health and CMV-seronegative.

A single count supports this clone. This chain uses TRBV7-3 with TRBJ2-2; 7 bases fit TRBD1. The CDR3 has 14 amino acids. Germline CDR1 SGHTA, CDR2 FQGTGA. Germline trimming cut 6 bases from V and 8 bases from J; bases unmatched to any gene: 9. CDR3 protein: CASRPDRAAGELFF. The DNA of the CDR3 is TGTGCCAGCAGACCCGACAGGGCCGCGGGGGAGCTGTTTTTT. The variable domain in full, with the rest retrieved from reference TRBV7-3 and TRBJ2-2, is GAGVSQTPSNKVTEKGKYVELRCDPISGHTALYWYRQSLGQGPEFLIYFQGTGAADDSGLPNDRFFAVRPEGSVSTLKIQRTERGDSAVYLCASRPDRAAGELFFGEGSRLTVL.

V and J are TRBV28 and TRBJ2-1, with D possibly matching TRBD1 (6 bases). The CDR3 contains 15 residues. V was pared by 4 bases and J by 2 bases, with 12 bases between. From germline, CDR1 is MDHEN and CDR2 SYDVKM. CDR3: CASSSYRVAYNEQFF. CDR3 coding DNA: TGTGCCAGCAGTTCCTACAGGGTGGCCTACAATGAGCAGTTCTTC.

The J gene is TRBJ2-7, the V gene TRBV5-4; a possible D gene is TRBD2 (6 bases). The CDR3 is 16 amino acids. Germline V gives CDR1 SGHNT, CDR2 YYREEE (reference sequence). The V end was cut by 2 bases, the J end by 0 bases, with 15 bases between. CDR3 DNA: TGTGCCAGCAGCTTCTTGGTGGGTAGCGGCTCCTACGAGCAGTACTTC. Its translation is CASSFLVGSGSYEQYF.

V gene TRBV7-3 combines with J gene TRBJ2-1; tentatively, D is TRBD2 (6 bases). CDR1 SGHTA and CDR2 FQGTGA come from the germline V gene. This CDR3 region has 14 residues. V lost 2 bases and J 6 bases, leaving 11 bases between the germline ends. The CDR3 region has the DNA TGTGCCAGCAGCTTATCGGGGGTTGGCAATGAGCAGTTCTTC. Translation: CASSLSGVGNEQFF.